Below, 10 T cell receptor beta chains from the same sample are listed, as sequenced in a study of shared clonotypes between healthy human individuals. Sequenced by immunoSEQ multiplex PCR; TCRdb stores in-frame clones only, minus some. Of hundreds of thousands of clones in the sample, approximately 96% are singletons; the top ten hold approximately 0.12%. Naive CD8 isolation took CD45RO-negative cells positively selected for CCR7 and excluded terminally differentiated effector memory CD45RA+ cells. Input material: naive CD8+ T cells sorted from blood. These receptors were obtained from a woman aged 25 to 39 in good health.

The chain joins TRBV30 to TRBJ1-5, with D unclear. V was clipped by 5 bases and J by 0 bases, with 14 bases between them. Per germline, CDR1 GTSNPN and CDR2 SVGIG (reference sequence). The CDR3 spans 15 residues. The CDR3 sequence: CAWAVGTLSNQPQHF. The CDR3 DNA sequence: TGTGCCTGGGCGGTGGGAACCCTTAGCAATCAGCCCCAGCATTTT.

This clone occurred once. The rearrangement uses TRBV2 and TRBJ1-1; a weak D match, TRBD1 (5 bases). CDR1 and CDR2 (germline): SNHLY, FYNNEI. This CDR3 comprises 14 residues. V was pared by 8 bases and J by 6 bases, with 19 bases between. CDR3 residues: CASLRGRGRAEAFF. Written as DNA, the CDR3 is TGTGCCAGCCTTCGGGGGAGGGGACGCGCTGAAGCTTTCTTT.

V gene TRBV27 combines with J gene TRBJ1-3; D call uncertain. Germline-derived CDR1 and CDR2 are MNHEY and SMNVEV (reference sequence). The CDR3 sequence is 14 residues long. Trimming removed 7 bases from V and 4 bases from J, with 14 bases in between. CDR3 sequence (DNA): TGTGCCAGCACGGAGGCGCGGGGAGGAAACACCATATATTTT. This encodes CASTEARGGNTIYF.

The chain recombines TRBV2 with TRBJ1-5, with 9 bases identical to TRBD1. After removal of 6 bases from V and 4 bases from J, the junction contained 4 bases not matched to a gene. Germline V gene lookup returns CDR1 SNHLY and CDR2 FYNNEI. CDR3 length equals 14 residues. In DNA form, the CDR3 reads TGTGCCAGCAGGGACAGGGGTGGGAATCAGCCCCAGCATTTT. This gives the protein CASRDRGGNQPQHF.

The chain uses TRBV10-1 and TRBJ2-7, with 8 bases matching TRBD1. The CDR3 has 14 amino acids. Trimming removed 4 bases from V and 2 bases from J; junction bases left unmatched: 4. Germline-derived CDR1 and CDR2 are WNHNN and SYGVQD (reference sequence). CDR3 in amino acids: CASSVDRDTYEQYF. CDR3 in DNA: TGCGCCAGCAGTGTGGACAGGGACACCTACGAGCAGTACTTC.

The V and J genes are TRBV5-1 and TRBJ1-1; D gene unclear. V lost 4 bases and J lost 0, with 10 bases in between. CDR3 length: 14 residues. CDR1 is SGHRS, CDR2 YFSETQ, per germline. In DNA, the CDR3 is TGCGCCAGCAGCCGCCCAGGCCTGAACACTGAAGCTTTCTTT. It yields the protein CASSRPGLNTEAFF.

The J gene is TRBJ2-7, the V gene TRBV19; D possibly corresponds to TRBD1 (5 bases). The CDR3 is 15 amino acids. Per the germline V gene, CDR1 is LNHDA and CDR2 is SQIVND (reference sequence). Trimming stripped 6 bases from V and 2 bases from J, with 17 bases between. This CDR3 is CASSSRGSLPYEQYF. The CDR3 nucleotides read TGTGCCAGTAGCTCAAGGGGCTCACTGCCCTACGAGCAGTACTTC.

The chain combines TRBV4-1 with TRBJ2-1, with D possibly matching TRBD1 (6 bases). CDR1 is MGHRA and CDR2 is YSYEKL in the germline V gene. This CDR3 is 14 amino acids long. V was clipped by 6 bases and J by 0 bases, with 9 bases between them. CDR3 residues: CASRGASSYNEQFF. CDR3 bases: TGCGCCAGCAGGGGGGCGAGCTCCTACAATGAGCAGTTCTTC.

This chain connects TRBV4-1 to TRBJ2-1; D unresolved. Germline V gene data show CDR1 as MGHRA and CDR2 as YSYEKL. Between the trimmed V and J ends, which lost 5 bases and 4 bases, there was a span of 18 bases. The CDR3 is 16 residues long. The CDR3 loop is CASSLRAKTPYNEQFF. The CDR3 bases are TGCGCCAGCAGCTTAAGGGCTAAGACCCCTTACAATGAGCAGTTCTTC.

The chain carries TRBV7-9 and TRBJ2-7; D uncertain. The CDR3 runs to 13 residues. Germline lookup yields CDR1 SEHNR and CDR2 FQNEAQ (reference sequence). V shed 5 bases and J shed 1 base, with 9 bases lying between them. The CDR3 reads CASSGVPSYEQYF. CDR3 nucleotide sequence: TGTGCCAGCAGCGGAGTTCCATCCTACGAGCAGTACTTC.